This TCR beta chain is drawn from a study of spatial heterogeneity in lung cancer. As to time point: sample taken at primary tumor resection. Tumor, nontumor lung or frozen PBMC supplied whole RNA that was sequenced unsorted. Donors were some 72 untreated early-stage non-small cell lung cancer patients. Germline CDR1 reads MNHEY; CDR2 reads SMNVEV (reference sequence). The CDR3 contains 14 residues. V was clipped by 2 bases and J by 2 bases; unmatched bases: 2. MiXCR was run by TCRdb on the 5' RACE reads, yielding one entry per CDR3 protein. The sample carries some 47,000 distinct CDR3 sequences, roughly 7.2% recorded once. Points from the study as a whole: At tumor resection, ubiquitous expanded TCRs were detected in blood more often than later.

In regard to this clonotype: The antigen is undetermined.

The chain carries TRBV27 and TRBJ1-1; 7 bases line up with TRBD1. The TCR comes from a female donor with early-stage non-small cell lung cancer. The starting material was PBMCs, obtained at surgery. CDR3 sequence (DNA): TGTGCCAGCAGTTTACCAGGGGGAAACACTGAAGCTTTCTTT. It translates to CASSLPGGNTEAFF.